This T cell receptor (beta chain) was profiled in a study of blood T cell repertoires in COVID-19 (dated by TCRdb to about 2020). With regard to the full study: Samples from collaborators originated in the United States, Italy and Spain and spanned both the acute and convalescent phases of COVID-19. The sample metadata nearly always contained a de-identified subject ID, COVID-19 status, age in years and sex. Samples were obtained from the ongoing ImmuneRACE study (first 160 participants) and from approximately 1,200 subjects provided by 6 global collaborators. The prospective study material was composed of cDNA or gDNA derived from T cells, B-cell-depleted T cells, or PBMCs. Where available, HLA class I and class II types were obtained from metadata supplied by the sample provider rather than from assay-based typing. Deeply sampled blood TCRbeta repertoires from subjects exposed to, actively infected with, or recovered from COVID-19 were included in the dataset. The repertoires were made available in a free public database intended to serve as a resource for research on the immune response to SARS-CoV-2.

TCRbeta CDR3 regions were amplified from genomic DNA using the immunoSEQ Assay, a bias-controlled multiplex PCR. The paper's data handling went like this. Within the assay, amplification of reference gene primers was used to estimate how many nucleated cells each sample contained. To quantify the absolute abundance of each unique TCRbeta CDR3 rearrangement, sequence reads were collapsed and filtered. For each sample, productive Simpson clonality was calculated by taking the square root of Simpson's diversity index across productive rearrangements. As stored in TCRdb, this immuneACCESS dataset retains in-frame rearrangements with V and J assigned. A fraction of the clones does not appear; measured against another copy, unresolved V genes explain less than half of the discrepancy, and the remainder lacks a known reason. That table gives V, J and clone size, and the DNA gave D and trimming. The sample data list 140,000 to 150,000 clones, and roughly 84% of these were observed just once. More than 40% of the sample is taken by the ten largest.

Overall results and qualifications from the work: The amount of clinical and demographic metadata varied by source and participant and was provided uncurated.

With respect to this clone: Its specific antigen is unknown. Base qualities were left out, and no much larger clone turns up one base away.

V gives up 4 bases and J gives up 8 bases, and the segment between their germline ends measures 9 bases. The CDR3 measures 11 amino acids from cysteine to phenylalanine. Only CDR3 DNA remains: 33 bases, in frame from the first base. For CDR1 and CDR2, the germline V gene lists SQVTM and ANQGSEA. Whole blood was collected in K2EDTA tubes by collaborating institutions according to the institutions' own protocols. Collaborator samples were shipped for TCRbeta analysis as frozen whole blood, isolated PBMCs, or DNA extracted from either sample type. This receptor was taken from a human donor in a cohort sampled during active COVID-19. The receptor chain draws on TRBV29-1 and TRBJ2-1; the D gene is not confidently resolved. The sample taken for sequencing was peripheral blood. The DNA sequence is given as TGCAGCGTTGGAGGCGTAGATGAGCAGTTCTTC. Its protein is CSVGGVDEQFF.